Each of the 9 T cell receptor beta chains below was sequenced from the same sample in a study of blood T cell repertoires in COVID-19 (dated by TCRdb to 2018 to 2021). Library construction relied on the immunoSEQ multiplex PCR assay. The immuneACCESS repertoire file appears here via TCRdb, limited to in-frame rearrangements. These files lack a portion of the clones; in checked studies, under half of the deficit traces to unresolved V genes, and the cause of the others is not known. This sample lists 350,000 to 500,000 clones; about 90% were detected once. The top ten constitute less than 0.95% of the sample. Sequenced: peripheral blood. Receptor source: a man aged 18 to 29 with COVID-19, enrolled during active disease.

This clone was observed once. This CDR3 reads CASSERGDETQYF. The CDR3 nucleotides read TGTGCCAGCAGTGAGCGGGGGGACGAGACCCAGTACTTC. The rearrangement uses TRBV6-1 and TRBJ2-5, with TRBD2 matching 8 bases. The CDR3 contains 13 residues. The V gene's germline CDR1 is MNHNS and CDR2 SASEGT. The ends lost 3 bases at V and 5 bases at J; junction bases unmatched: 2.

The gene calls are TRBV6-5 and TRBJ2-2, with 8 bases aligning to TRBD1. Trimming cost V 6 bases and J 5 bases; bases outside gene matches: 8. This CDR3 is built from 15 residues. Germline CDR1 and CDR2: MNHEY and SVGAGI. The CDR3: CASSQGAPKTGELFF. CDR3 DNA: TGTGCCAGCAGCCAGGGGGCTCCTAAAACCGGGGAGCTGTTTTTT.

This chain links TRBV28 with TRBJ1-6, with 10 bases that match TRBD1. The CDR3 runs 16 residues. The V and J ends lost 8 bases and 7 bases, in that order; junction bases with no gene match: 11. The germline CDR1 and CDR2 sequences are MDHEN and SYDVKM. The CDR3 coding sequence is TGTGCCAGCGCCCGTCCGTGGGGACAGGGGAATTCACCCCTCCACTTT. Its protein is CASARPWGQGNSPLHF.

The chain recombines TRBV6-5 with TRBJ2-5; D might be TRBD2 (6 bases). The germline V gene encodes CDR1 MNHEY and CDR2 SVGAGI. The CDR3 extends over 13 amino acids. The ends were cut back, 8 bases at V and 5 bases at J, with 15 bases in the middle. The chain's CDR3 is CASFSGFGETQYF. CDR3 coding DNA: TGTGCCAGCTTCAGCGGGTTTGGGGAGACCCAGTACTTC.

This clone showed up just a few times. The V gene is TRBV2, the J gene TRBJ2-7, with 11 bases matching TRBD2. V lost 8 bases and J lost 4; bases outside the gene matches: 4. This CDR3 has 13 amino acids. Looked up from germline, CDR1 is SNHLY and CDR2 is FYNNEI. The CDR3 loop reads CASAGTSGYEQYF. CDR3 nucleotide sequence: TGTGCCAGCGCAGGGACTAGCGGATACGAGCAGTACTTC.

Regarding this clone: Other DNA sequences in this specimen translate into the identical CDR3. The chain recombines TRBV11-2 with TRBJ2-5; 14 nucleotides agree with TRBD2. The CDR3 spans 15 residues. V lost 5 bases to trimming and J lost 5 bases; unmatched junction nucleotides: 4. CDR1 and CDR2 from the germline V gene are SGHAT and FQNNGV. The CDR3 DNA sequence: TGTGCCAGCAGCCCGAGGACTAGCGGGGGGGAGACCCAGTACTTC. Its translation: CASSPRTSGGETQYF. Together with reference TRBV11-2 and TRBJ2-5, the CDR3 gives the full variable domain: EAGVAQSPRYKIIEKRQSVAFWCNPISGHATLYWYQQILGQGPKLLIQFQNNGVVDDSQLPKDRFSAERLKGVDSTLKIQPAKLEDSAVYLCASSPRTSGGETQYFGPGTRLLVL.

The CDR3 region has the DNA TGTGCCAGCAGCCCTTGGACAGGTATGAACACTGAAGCTTTCTTT. Protein product: CASSPWTGMNTEAFF. This chain uses TRBV3-1 (or the pseudogene TRBV3-2) with TRBJ1-1; 7 nucleotides agree with TRBD1. With V trimmed by 4 bases and J by 0 bases, 5 bases remained unmatched. Germline CDR1 reads LGHDT; CDR2 reads YNNKEL (reference sequence). The length of the CDR3 is 15 residues.

The rearrangement links TRBV6-5 to TRBJ2-3; maybe TRBD2 (6 bases). CDR3 size: 16 residues. CDR1 is MNHEY, CDR2 SVGAGI, per germline. V was trimmed by 0 bases and J by 2 bases, leaving 12 bases between them. The CDR3 coding sequence is TGTGCCAGCAGTTACTCGGGGGACTTAGACACAGATACGCAGTATTTT. Encoded protein: CASSYSGDLDTDTQYF.

The chain employs TRBV4-1 and TRBJ2-2; D is undetermined. The V gene lost 0 bases and the J gene lost 2 bases, with 13 bases spanning the gap. The CDR3 loop spans 17 amino acids. In germline, CDR1 is MGHRA, CDR2 YSYEKL. CDR3 loop: CASSQDVMLVNTGELFF. As DNA, the CDR3 is TGCGCCAGCAGCCAAGATGTTATGCTAGTAAACACCGGGGAGCTGTTTTTT.